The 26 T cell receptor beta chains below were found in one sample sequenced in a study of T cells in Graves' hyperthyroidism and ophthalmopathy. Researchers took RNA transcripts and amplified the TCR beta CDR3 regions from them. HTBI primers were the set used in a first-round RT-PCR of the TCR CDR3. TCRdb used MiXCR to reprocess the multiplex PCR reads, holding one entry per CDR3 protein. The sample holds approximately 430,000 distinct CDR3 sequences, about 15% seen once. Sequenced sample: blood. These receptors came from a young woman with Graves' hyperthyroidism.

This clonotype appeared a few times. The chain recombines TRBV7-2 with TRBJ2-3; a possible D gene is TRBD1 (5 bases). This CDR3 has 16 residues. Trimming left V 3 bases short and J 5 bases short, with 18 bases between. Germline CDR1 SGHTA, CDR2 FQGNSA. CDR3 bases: TGTGCCAGCAGCTTGGCTGGTTGGCAGGGTGGAGATACGCAGTATTTT. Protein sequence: CASSLAGWQGGDTQYF.

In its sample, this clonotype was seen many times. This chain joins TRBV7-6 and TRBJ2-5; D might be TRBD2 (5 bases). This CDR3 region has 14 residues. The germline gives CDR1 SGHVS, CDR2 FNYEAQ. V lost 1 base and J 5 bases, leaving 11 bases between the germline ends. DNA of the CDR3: TGTGCCAGCAGCTTAGGATCAGGACTGGAGACCCAGTACTTC. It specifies CASSLGSGLETQYF.

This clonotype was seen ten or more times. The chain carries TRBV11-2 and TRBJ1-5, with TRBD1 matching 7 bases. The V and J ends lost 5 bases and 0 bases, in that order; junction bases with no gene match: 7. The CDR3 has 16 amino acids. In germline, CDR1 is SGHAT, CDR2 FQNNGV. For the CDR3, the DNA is TGTGCCAGCAGCCTCAGGGGGAAGGATAGCAATCAGCCCCAGCATTTT. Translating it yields CASSLRGKDSNQPQHF.

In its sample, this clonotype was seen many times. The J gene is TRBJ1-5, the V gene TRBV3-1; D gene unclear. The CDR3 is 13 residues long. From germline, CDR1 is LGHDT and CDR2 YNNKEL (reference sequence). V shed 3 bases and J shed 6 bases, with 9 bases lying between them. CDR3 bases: TGTGCCAGCAGCCACGGGGAGGGTCAGCCCCAGCATTTT. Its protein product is CASSHGEGQPQHF.

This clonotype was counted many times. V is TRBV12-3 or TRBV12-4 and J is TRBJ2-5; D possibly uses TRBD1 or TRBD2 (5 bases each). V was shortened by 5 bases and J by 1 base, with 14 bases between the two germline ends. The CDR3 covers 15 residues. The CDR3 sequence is CASSPPGTVQETQYF. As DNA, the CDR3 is TGTGCCAGCAGTCCACCCGGGACGGTCCAAGAGACCCAGTACTTC.

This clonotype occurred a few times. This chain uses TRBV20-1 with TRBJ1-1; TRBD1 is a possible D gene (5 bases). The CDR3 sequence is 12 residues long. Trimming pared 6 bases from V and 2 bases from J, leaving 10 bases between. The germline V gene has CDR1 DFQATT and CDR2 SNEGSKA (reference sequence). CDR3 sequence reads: CSASRANTEAFF. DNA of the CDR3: TGCAGTGCAAGCAGGGCAAACACTGAAGCTTTCTTT.

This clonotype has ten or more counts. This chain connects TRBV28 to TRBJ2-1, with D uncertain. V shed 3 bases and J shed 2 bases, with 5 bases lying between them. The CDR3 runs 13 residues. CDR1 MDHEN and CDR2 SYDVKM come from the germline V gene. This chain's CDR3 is CASSLLPYNEQFF. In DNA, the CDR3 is TGTGCCAGCAGTTTGTTACCCTACAATGAGCAGTTCTTC.

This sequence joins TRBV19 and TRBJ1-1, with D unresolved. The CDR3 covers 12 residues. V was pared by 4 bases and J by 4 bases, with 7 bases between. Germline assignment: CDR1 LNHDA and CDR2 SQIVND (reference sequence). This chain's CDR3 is CASSNRITEAFF. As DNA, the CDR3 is TGTGCCAGTAGTAATCGGATCACTGAAGCTTTCTTT.

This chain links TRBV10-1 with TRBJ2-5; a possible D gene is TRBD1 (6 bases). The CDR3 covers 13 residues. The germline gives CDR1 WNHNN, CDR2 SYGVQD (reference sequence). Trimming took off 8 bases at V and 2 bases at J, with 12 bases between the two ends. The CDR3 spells CASQRTVQETQYF. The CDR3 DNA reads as TGCGCCAGCCAACGGACAGTACAAGAGACCCAGTACTTC.

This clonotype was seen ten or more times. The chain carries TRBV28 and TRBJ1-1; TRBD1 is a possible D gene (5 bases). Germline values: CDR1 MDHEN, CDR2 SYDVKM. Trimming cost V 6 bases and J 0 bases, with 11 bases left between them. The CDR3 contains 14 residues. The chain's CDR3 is CASRTGRLNTEAFF. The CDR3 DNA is TGTGCCAGCAGGACGGGACGTCTGAACACTGAAGCTTTCTTT. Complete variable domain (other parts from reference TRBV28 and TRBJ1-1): DVKVTQSSRYLVKRTGEKVFLECVQDMDHENMFWYRQDPGLGLRLIYFSYDVKMKEKGDIPEGYSVSREKKERFSLILESASTNQTSMYLCASRTGRLNTEAFFGQGTRLTVV.

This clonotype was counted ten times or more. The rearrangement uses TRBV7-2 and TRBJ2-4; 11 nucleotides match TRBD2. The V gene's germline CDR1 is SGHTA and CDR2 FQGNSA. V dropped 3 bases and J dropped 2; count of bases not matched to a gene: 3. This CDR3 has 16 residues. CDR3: CASSFWTSGSKNIQYF. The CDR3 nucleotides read TGTGCCAGCAGCTTCTGGACTAGCGGGTCCAAAAACATTCAGTACTTC.

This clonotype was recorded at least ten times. CDR3 protein: CASSTSGPYNEQFF. The CDR3 region has the DNA TGTGCCAGTAGTACGAGCGGGCCCTACAATGAGCAGTTCTTC. The V gene is TRBV19, the J gene TRBJ2-1, with a tentative D call TRBD2 (6 bases). Germline V gene sequence: CDR1 LNHDA, CDR2 SQIVND (reference sequence). V was cut by 4 bases and J by 2 bases, with 9 bases left in between. The length of the CDR3 is 14 residues.

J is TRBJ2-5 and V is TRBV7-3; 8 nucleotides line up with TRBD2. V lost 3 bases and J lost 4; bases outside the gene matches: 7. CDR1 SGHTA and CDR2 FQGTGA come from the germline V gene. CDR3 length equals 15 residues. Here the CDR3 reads CASSFGGGARETQYF. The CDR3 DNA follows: TGTGCCAGCAGCTTCGGGGGGGGGGCTCGAGAGACCCAGTACTTC.

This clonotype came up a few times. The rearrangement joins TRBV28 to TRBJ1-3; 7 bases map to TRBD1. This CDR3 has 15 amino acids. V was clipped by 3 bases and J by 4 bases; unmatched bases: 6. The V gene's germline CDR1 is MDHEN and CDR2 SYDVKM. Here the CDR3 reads CASSLGQTLGNTIYF. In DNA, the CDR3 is TGTGCCAGCAGTTTGGGACAGACCTTGGGAAACACCATATATTTT.

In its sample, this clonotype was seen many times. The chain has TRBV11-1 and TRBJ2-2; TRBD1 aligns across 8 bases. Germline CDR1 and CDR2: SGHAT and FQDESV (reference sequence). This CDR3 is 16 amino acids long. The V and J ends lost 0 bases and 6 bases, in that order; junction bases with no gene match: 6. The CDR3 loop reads CASSLAPDRDSGELFF. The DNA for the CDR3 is TGTGCCAGCAGCTTAGCCCCGGACAGGGATTCCGGGGAGCTGTTTTTT.

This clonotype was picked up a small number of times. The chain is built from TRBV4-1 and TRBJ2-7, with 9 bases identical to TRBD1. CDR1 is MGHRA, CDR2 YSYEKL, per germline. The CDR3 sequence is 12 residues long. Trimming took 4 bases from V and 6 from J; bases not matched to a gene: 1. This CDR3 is CASSRTGAEQYF. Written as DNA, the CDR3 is TGCGCCAGCAGCCGGACAGGGGCCGAGCAGTACTTC.

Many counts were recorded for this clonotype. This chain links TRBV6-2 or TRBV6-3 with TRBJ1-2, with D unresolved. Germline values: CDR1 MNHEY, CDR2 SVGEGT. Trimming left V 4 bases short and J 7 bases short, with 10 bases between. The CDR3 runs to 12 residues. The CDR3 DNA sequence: TGTGCCAGCAGTTTCCTACGGGGTGGCTACACCTTC. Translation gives CASSFLRGGYTF.

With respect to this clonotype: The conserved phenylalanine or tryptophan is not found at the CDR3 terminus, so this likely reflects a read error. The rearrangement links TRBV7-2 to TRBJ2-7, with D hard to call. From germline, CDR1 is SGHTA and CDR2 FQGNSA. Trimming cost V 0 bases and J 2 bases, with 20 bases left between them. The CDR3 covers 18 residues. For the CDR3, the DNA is TGTGCCAGCAGCTTAGCCTCCAGTACTCGCTCAACCCCCTACGAGCAGTACCTC. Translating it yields CASSLASSTRSTPYEQYL.

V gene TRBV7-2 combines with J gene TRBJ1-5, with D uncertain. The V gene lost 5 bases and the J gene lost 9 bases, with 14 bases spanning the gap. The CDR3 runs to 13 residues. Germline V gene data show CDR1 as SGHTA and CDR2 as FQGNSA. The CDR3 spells CASSPDAFLPQHF. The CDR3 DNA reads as TGTGCCAGCAGCCCAGACGCTTTCTTGCCCCAGCATTTT.

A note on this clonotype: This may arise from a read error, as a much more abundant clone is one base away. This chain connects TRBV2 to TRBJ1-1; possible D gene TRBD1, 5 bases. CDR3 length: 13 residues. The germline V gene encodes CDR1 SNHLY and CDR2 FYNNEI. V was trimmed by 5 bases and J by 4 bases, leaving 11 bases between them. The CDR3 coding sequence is TGTGCCAGCAGTAGACAGTTGAGCACTGAAGCTTTCTTT. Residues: CASSRQLSTEAFF.

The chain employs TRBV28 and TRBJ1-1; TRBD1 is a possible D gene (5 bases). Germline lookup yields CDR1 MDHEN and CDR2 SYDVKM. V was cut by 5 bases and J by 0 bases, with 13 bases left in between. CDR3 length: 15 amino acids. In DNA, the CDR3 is TGTGCCAGCAGTCCCACGGGGGAGTTGAACACTGAAGCTTTCTTT. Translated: CASSPTGELNTEAFF.

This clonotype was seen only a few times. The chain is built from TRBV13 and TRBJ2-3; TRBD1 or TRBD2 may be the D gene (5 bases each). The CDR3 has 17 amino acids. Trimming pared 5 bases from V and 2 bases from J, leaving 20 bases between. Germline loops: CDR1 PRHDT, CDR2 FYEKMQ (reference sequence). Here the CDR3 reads CASSPPGTGGYTDTQYF. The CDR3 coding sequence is TGTGCCAGCAGCCCCCCCGGGACCGGCGGGTACACAGATACGCAGTATTTT. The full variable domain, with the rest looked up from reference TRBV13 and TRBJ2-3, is AAGVIQSPRHLIKEKRETATLKCYPIPRHDTVYWYQQGPGQDPQFLISFYEKMQSDKGSIPDRFSAQQFSDYHSELNMSSLELGDSALYFCASSPPGTGGYTDTQYFGPGTRLTVL.

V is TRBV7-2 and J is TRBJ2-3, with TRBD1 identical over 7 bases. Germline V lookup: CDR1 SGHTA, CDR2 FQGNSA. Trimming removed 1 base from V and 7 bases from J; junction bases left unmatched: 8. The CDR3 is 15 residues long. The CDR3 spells CASSLEAQGSNTQYF. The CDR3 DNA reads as TGTGCCAGCAGCTTAGAAGCACAGGGGAGTAATACGCAGTATTTT.

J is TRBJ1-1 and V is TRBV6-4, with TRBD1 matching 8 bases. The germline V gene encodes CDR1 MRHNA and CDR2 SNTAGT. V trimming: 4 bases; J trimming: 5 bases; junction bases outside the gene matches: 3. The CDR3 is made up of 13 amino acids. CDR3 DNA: TGTGCCAGCAGTGCGACAGGGGTGACTGAAGCTTTCTTT. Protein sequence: CASSATGVTEAFF.

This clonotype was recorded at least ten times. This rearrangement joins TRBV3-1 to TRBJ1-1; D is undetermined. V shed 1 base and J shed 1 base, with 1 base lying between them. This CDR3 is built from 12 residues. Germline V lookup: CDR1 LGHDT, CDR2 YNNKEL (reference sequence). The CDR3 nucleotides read TGTGCCAGCAGCCAAGCGAACACTGAAGCTTTCTTT. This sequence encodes CASSQANTEAFF.

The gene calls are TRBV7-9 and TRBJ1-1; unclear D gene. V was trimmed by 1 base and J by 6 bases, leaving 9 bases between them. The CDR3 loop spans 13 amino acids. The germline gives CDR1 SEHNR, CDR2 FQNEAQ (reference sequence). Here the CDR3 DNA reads TGTGCCAGCAGCTTAGATGTATCGGCTGAAGCTTTCTTT. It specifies CASSLDVSAEAFF.